This record covers a single T cell receptor beta chain. The data stem from a study of blood T cell repertoires in COVID-19. The wider study: From the United States, Italy and Spain came samples of acute and convalescent COVID-19.

In germline, CDR1 is LNHDA, CDR2 SQIVND (reference sequence). This CDR3 region has 17 residues. The trim removed 7 bases at V and 4 bases at J, leaving 13 bases unmatched. Repertoires were generated with immunoSEQ multiplex PCR, while TCRdb's copy carries only in-frame clones and drops some. In the table there are 200,000 or so clones, 86% of which are singletons. The chain has TRBV19 and TRBJ1-5, with TRBD1 matching over 10 bases. Sequencing was performed on peripheral blood. The TCR comes from a man older than 75 with acute or convalescent COVID-19. The CDR3: CASTLLTGGGFNQPQHF. CDR3 coding DNA: TGTGCCAGTACCCTGCTGACAGGGGGCGGATTTAATCAGCCCCAGCATTTT.